The 30 T cell receptor beta chains in this list originate from one sample, sequenced in a study of preoperative IRX-2 immunotherapy in early breast cancer. Indicated treatment: preoperative locoregional IRX-2 cytokine immunotherapy. Sequenced by immunoSEQ multiplex PCR; TCRdb stores in-frame clones only, minus some. The sample has roughly 99,000 clones, roughly 85% seen once. The sample consisted of tumor tissue, taken after IRX-2 immunotherapy. Every receptor here comes from a human donor with breast cancer.

The CDR3 region has the DNA TGTGCCAGCAGCCAGGGTCAGTATGGAACTGAAGCTTTCTTT. Translated, it gives CASSQGQYGTEAFF. J is TRBJ1-1 and V is TRBV14; D is unclear. With 3 bases removed from V and 5 bases from J, the gap between germline ends came to 13 bases. CDR3 length: 14 residues. In germline, CDR1 is SGHDN, CDR2 FVKESK.

The rearrangement uses TRBV18 and TRBJ2-7, with TRBD1 identical over 8 bases. The CDR3 is 16 amino acids. Germline V gene data show CDR1 as KGHSH and CDR2 as LQKENI. J was trimmed by 3 bases and V by 4 bases; bases with no gene match: 11. Here the CDR3 reads CASSLWTGQGSYEQYF. For the CDR3, the DNA is TGTGCCAGCTCACTATGGACAGGGCAGGGTAGCTACGAGCAGTACTTC.

V usage is TRBV18 and J usage is TRBJ1-5, with no clear D. Trimming cost V 2 bases and J 4 bases, with 6 bases left between them. Germline CDR1 KGHSH, CDR2 LQKENI. The CDR3 has 13 amino acids. The CDR3 protein is CASSPDENQPQHF. As DNA, the CDR3 is TGTGCCAGCTCACCAGATGAGAATCAGCCCCAGCATTTT.

V and J are TRBV6-7 and TRBJ1-1; D is possibly TRBD1 (5 bases). TRBV6-7 is flagged as an ORF with uncertain function. This CDR3 contains 11 residues. Trimming removed 8 bases from V and 1 base from J, with 5 bases in between. CDR3 nucleotide sequence: TGTGCCAGCGGGACGAACACTGAAGCTTTCTTT. Its protein is CASGTNTEAFF.

The chain is built from TRBV28 and TRBJ1-6; the match to TRBD1 covers 9 bases. V was clipped by 6 bases and J by 10 bases; unmatched bases: 13. The CDR3 is 16 amino acids. CDR1 is MDHEN, CDR2 SYDVKM, per germline. The CDR3 DNA sequence: TGTGCCAGCAGCGATTCCGGGACAGGGAGGGCCTCACCCCTCCACTTT. It translates to CASSDSGTGRASPLHF.

The rearrangement joins TRBV6-8 to TRBJ1-4; TRBD1 agrees at 8 bases. The CDR3 spans 13 residues. Unmatched junction bases numbered 7, after V lost 4 bases and J lost 12 bases. Germline CDR1 MNHGY, CDR2 SAAAGT. As DNA, the CDR3 is TGTGCCAGCAGTTTCGACAGGGGAGGTGAACTGTTTTTT. Protein product: CASSFDRGGELFF.

The CDR3 coding sequence is TGTGCCAGCAGCTTGGAGGCCAGGGGCTATGGCTACACCTTC. It encodes CASSLEARGYGYTF. This chain uses TRBV11-3 with TRBJ1-2, with D perhaps matching TRBD1 (6 bases). The CDR3 spans 14 residues. CDR1 is SGHNT, CDR2 YENEEA, per germline. The V end was cut by 3 bases, the J end by 4 bases, with 12 bases between.

The rearrangement links TRBV6-8 to TRBJ2-1, with 10 bases identical to TRBD2. The CDR3 sequence is 16 residues long. The ends lost 6 bases at V and 5 bases at J; junction bases unmatched: 10. Germline V lookup: CDR1 MNHGY, CDR2 SAAAGT. CDR3 in DNA: TGTGCCAGCAGCTCGCCCCTAGCGGGGGAAAACAATGAGCAGTTCTTC. This encodes CASSSPLAGENNEQFF.

V is TRBV10-1 and J is TRBJ2-3; D not certain. The V end was cut by 3 bases, the J end by 5 bases, with 9 bases between. The CDR3 totals 13 residues. Germline loops: CDR1 WNHNN, CDR2 SYGVQD (reference sequence). Here the CDR3 reads CASSDPSRDTQYF. CDR3 in DNA: TGCGCCAGCAGTGACCCCTCTCGAGATACGCAGTATTTT.

The rearrangement links TRBV15 to TRBJ1-2, with no clear D. The CDR3 has 14 amino acids. CDR1 and CDR2 from the germline V gene are LNHNV and YYDKDF (reference sequence). V lost 1 base, J lost 10 bases, and 16 bases lay in between. In nucleotides, the CDR3 is TGTGCCACCAGCAGAGGGGAGGTACCTATAGACTACACCTTC. It encodes CATSRGEVPIDYTF.

V is TRBV11-3 and J is TRBJ1-2, with D maybe TRBD1 (6 bases). V lost 3 bases and J 2 bases, leaving 16 bases between the germline ends. Per germline, CDR1 SGHNT and CDR2 YENEEA. The CDR3 runs to 16 residues. CDR3 bases: TGTGCCAGCAGCTTGGCTGGCGCAGGGGCAAACTATGGCTACACCTTC. This encodes CASSLAGAGANYGYTF.

This CDR3 reads CASSFFRQGYNEQFF. The CDR3 DNA follows: TGTGCCAGCAGCTTTTTCCGGCAGGGCTACAATGAGCAGTTCTTC. This chain links TRBV11-3 with TRBJ2-1; weak D call: TRBD1 (5 bases). Trimming removed 3 bases at V and 3 bases at J, with 12 bases between. The CDR3 covers 15 residues. Per germline, CDR1 SGHNT and CDR2 YENEEA.

This clone was detected only a few times. V gene TRBV11-3 combines with J gene TRBJ1-5; TRBD1 matches 11 bases. This CDR3 spans 16 amino acids. CDR1 is SGHNT and CDR2 is YENEEA in the germline V gene. The J segment lost 3 bases and the V segment lost 5 bases, leaving 6 bases of the junction unmatched. The CDR3 loop reads CASSGGQGAVNQPQHF. The DNA of the CDR3 is TGTGCCAGCAGCGGTGGACAGGGGGCGGTCAATCAGCCCCAGCATTTT. The variable domain in full, with the rest retrieved from reference TRBV11-3 and TRBJ1-5, is EAGVVQSPRYKIIEKKQPVAFWCNPISGHNTLYWYLQNLGQGPELLIRYENEEAVDDSQLPKDRFSAERLKGVDSTLKIQPAELGDSAVYLCASSGGQGAVNQPQHFGDGTRLSIL.

The rearrangement joins TRBV18 to TRBJ1-6; 10 bases align to TRBD1. CDR1 is KGHSH and CDR2 is LQKENI in the germline V gene. The CDR3 has 16 residues. The V gene end was trimmed by 5 bases and the J gene end by 7 bases; junction bases not matched to a gene: 8. CDR3: CASSSIPGQGNSPLHF. CDR3 coding DNA: TGTGCCAGCTCATCAATACCGGGACAGGGGAATTCACCCCTCCACTTT.

The chain uses TRBV11-3 and TRBJ1-4; the match to TRBD1 covers 9 bases. The CDR3 spans 17 residues. V was pared by 0 bases and J by 7 bases, with 9 bases of the junction left unmatched. Germline-derived CDR1 and CDR2 are SGHNT and YENEEA. The CDR3: CASSLEGGQGLGEKLFF. CDR3 nucleotides: TGTGCCAGCAGCTTAGAAGGAGGACAGGGGTTGGGTGAAAAACTGTTTTTT.

The CDR3 DNA sequence: TGCGCCAGCAGCCAAGATCGGTTCTCCAATGAGCAGTTCTTC. Translated, it gives CASSQDRFSNEQFF. The chain has TRBV1 and TRBJ2-1; no DNA check was done on the table's D call, TRBD2. TRBV1 is termed a pseudogene. The CDR3 has 14 amino acids.

This clone came up once. The V gene is TRBV19, the J gene TRBJ2-6; 11 bases agree with TRBD2. CDR1 is LNHDA and CDR2 is SQIVND in the germline V gene (reference sequence). CDR3 length: 18 amino acids. After removal of 7 bases from V and 3 bases from J, the junction contained 11 bases not matched to a gene. The CDR3 here is CASKKLSGRAGGANVLTF. The CDR3 DNA reads TGTGCCAGTAAAAAGCTTAGCGGGAGGGCCGGTGGGGCCAACGTCCTGACTTTC.

This clone was seen once. V is TRBV1 and J is TRBJ1-1. TRBV1 is given as a pseudogene. The CDR3 extends over 16 amino acids. CDR3 nucleotide sequence: TGCGCCAGCAGCCAAGCCCCGGGACCACTGAACACTGAAGCTTTCTTT. This codes for CASSQAPGPLNTEAFF.

The CDR3 DNA follows: TGTGCCAGCAGTGGAGAAGGGGGCGCGGCAGATACGCAGTATTTT. Amino acids: CASSGEGGAADTQYF. The chain is built from TRBV25-1 and TRBJ2-3; 7 bases line up with TRBD1. Per the germline V gene, CDR1 is MGHDK and CDR2 is SYGVNS. After removal of 4 bases from V and 4 bases from J, the junction contained 8 bases not matched to a gene. This CDR3 has 15 residues.

This chain links TRBV29-1 with TRBJ1-1; possibly TRBD1 for D (6 bases). Trimming took off 7 bases at V and 3 bases at J, with 12 bases between the two ends. The CDR3 runs to 12 residues. The V gene's germline CDR1 is SQVTM and CDR2 ANQGSEA. The CDR3 loop is CSAEQGDTEAFF. The CDR3 DNA follows: TGCAGCGCCGAACAGGGTGACACTGAAGCTTTCTTT.

The V and J genes are TRBV30 and TRBJ2-7; D call uncertain. Trimming took off 4 bases at V and 2 bases at J, with 15 bases between the two ends. CDR1 is GTSNPN, CDR2 SVGIG, per germline (reference sequence). This CDR3 spans 14 amino acids. CDR3 loop: CAWTPKQLTYEQYF. The CDR3 nucleotides are TGTGCCTGGACCCCTAAACAACTTACCTACGAGCAGTACTTC.

This clone was found a few times. This chain links TRBV19 with TRBJ2-6, with D perhaps matching TRBD1 (5 bases). The CDR3 runs 17 residues. CDR1 LNHDA and CDR2 SQIVND come from the germline V gene (reference sequence). Trimming removed 0 bases from V and 4 bases from J, with 13 bases in between. For the CDR3, the DNA is TGTGCCAGTAGTATAGAGCACAGGTCTAACGGGGCCAACGTCCTGACTTTC. Protein product: CASSIEHRSNGANVLTF.

The chain couples TRBV5-1 to TRBJ2-6; no clear D. Germline assignment: CDR1 SGHRS and CDR2 YFSETQ. This CDR3 comprises 16 residues. V lost 4 bases to trimming and J lost 0 bases, with 11 bases between them. CDR3 nucleotides: TGCGCCAGCAGCATACCAGTTATCTCTGGGGCCAACGTCCTGACTTTC. Its translation is CASSIPVISGANVLTF. The whole variable domain, remainder taken from reference TRBV5-1 and TRBJ2-6, is KAGVTQTPRYLIKTRGQQVTLSCSPISGHRSVSWYQQTPGQGLQFLFEYFSETQRNKGNFPGRFSGRQFSNSRSEMNVSTLELGDSALYLCASSIPVISGANVLTFGAGSRLTVL.

The V and J genes are TRBV5-1 and TRBJ2-5, with D tentatively TRBD1 (7 bases). V shed 4 bases and J shed 1 base, with 11 bases lying between them. The CDR3 runs 14 residues. Germline V gives CDR1 SGHRS, CDR2 YFSETQ. The CDR3 here is CASSGGTAQETQYF. CDR3 nucleotide sequence: TGCGCCAGCAGCGGCGGGACAGCCCAAGAGACCCAGTACTTC.

This chain joins TRBV1 and TRBJ1-4. TRBV1 is described as a pseudogene. This CDR3 has 13 amino acids. The CDR3 loop reads CASSQDRKEKLFF. The DNA of the CDR3 is TGCGCCAGCAGCCAAGATCGCAAGGAAAAACTGTTTTTT.

The CDR3 here is CSGSWTGGNEQFF. CDR3 DNA: TGCAGTGGTTCGTGGACAGGGGGAAATGAGCAGTTCTTC. The V call is TRBV29-1, the J call TRBJ2-1; TRBD1 matches at 10 bases. The CDR3 loop spans 13 amino acids. Germline V CDR1 and CDR2: SQVTM, ANQGSEA.

CDR3 region: CASSYSSSGYGYTF. CDR3 in DNA: TGTGCCAGCAGTTACTCTAGCAGCGGCTATGGCTACACCTTC. The rearrangement links TRBV6-8 to TRBJ1-2; D is ambiguous. Germline-derived CDR1 and CDR2 are MNHGY and SAAAGT. V was pared by 0 bases and J by 4 bases, with 9 bases between. The CDR3 spans 14 residues.

The DNA for the CDR3 is TGCGCCAGCAGCTTGGAAGGGGCCATCTCTGGAAACACCATATATTTT. As protein: CASSLEGAISGNTIYF. The chain joins TRBV5-1 to TRBJ1-3; TRBD1 is a possible D gene (5 bases). The V gene's germline CDR1 is SGHRS and CDR2 YFSETQ. V was clipped by 0 bases and J by 0 bases, with 10 bases between them. The CDR3 has 16 residues.

The count of this clone is one. The CDR3 region is CASSELGQGSSPLHF. CDR3 coding DNA: TGTGCCAGCAGTGAACTAGGTCAGGGGTCTTCACCCCTCCACTTT. The chain carries TRBV25-1 and TRBJ1-6; maybe TRBD1 (6 bases). The V end lost 2 bases, the J end lost 9 bases, and 14 bases lay between the germline ends. CDR1 is MGHDK, CDR2 SYGVNS, per germline. The CDR3 has 15 residues.

This clone was counted only a few times. The rearrangement links TRBV30 to TRBJ2-2; D is possibly TRBD2 (5 bases). V was trimmed by 2 bases and J by 5 bases, leaving 12 bases between them. CDR1 and CDR2 from the germline V gene are GTSNPN and SVGIG (reference sequence). The CDR3 totals 14 residues. The CDR3 here is CAWSLLDWTGELFF. The CDR3 bases are TGTGCCTGGAGTCTATTGGACTGGACCGGGGAGCTGTTTTTT.